This TCR beta chain was recorded in a study of cytomegalovirus exposure and HLA in healthy donors. In germline, CDR1 is MGHRA, CDR2 YSYEKL. This CDR3 has 16 residues. V was clipped by 4 bases and J by 8 bases; unmatched bases: 15. Study results and caveats: Through in vitro validation, a few CMV-associated chains were shown to be specific for CMV antigens. Among TCR sequences, most were rare, though some public TCRs appeared in many donors.

About this clone itself: The antigen remains unidentified.

The table came from immunoSEQ multiplex PCR; TCRdb's copy has only in-frame clones and leaves some out. Of more than 65,000 clones listed, just under 95% are singletons. The chain has TRBV4-1 and TRBJ2-3; 7 nucleotides agree with TRBD1. The TCR sequence derives from a young man in good health and CMV-seronegative. Source material: PBMCs. The CDR3 is CASSLIQGQTRGTQYF. The DNA for the CDR3 is TGCGCCAGCAGCCTCATCCAGGGACAGACCCGAGGTACGCAGTATTTT.